These T cell receptor beta chains were read from a single sample in a study of T cells after yellow fever vaccination. TCRdb fed the 5' RACE reads into MiXCR, producing one record per CDR3 protein. The sample shows some 300,000 distinct CDR3 sequences, around 8.1% of them seen only once. The sequenced sample was PBMCs, obtained about 41 days after the first yellow fever vaccination. The receptors were sampled from a man aged 18-30 years who received the YFV17D yellow fever vaccine. Each CDR3 is given with its conserved first and last residue. The D gene is left open where the match is weak. Size is omitted from some rows. Given values are once, few, many or a class for expanded clones.

CDR3 DNA | CDR3 protein | D gene | J gene | clone size | V gene
TGTGCCAGCAGTTTTGCAGGTATAGGGCAGCCCCAGCATTTT | CASSFAGIGQPQHF | . | TRBJ1-5 | . | TRBV12-3/TRBV12-4
TGTGCCAGCTCACCACAAGGACGTGATCAGCCCCAGCATTTT | CASSPQGRDQPQHF | . | TRBJ1-5 | many | TRBV18
TGCGCCAGCAGTCAACCCGGGTCAAGCTCCTACGAGCAGTACTTC | CASSQPGSSSYEQYF | . | TRBJ2-7 | . | TRBV23-1
TGCAGTGCTAGGGATCGGGGGACAGGTGATTCACCCCTCCACTTT | CSARDRGTGDSPLHF | TRBD1 | TRBJ1-6 | . | TRBV20-1
TGCAGTGCTAGTAACCCTCTTGGAAACACCATATATTTT | CSASNPLGNTIYF | . | TRBJ1-3 | . | TRBV20-1
TGTGCCAGCAGCATACCAGGTTCGGATCAGCCCCAGCATTTT | CASSIPGSDQPQHF | . | TRBJ1-5 | few | TRBV7-9
TGCAGTGCTTACAGAATGTCGGAAGCTTTCTTT | CSAYRMSEAFF | . | TRBJ1-1 | . | TRBV20-1
TGTGCCAGCAGCCCTTGGACAGACCTTGAAGCTTTCTTT | CASSPWTDLEAFF | . | TRBJ1-1 | . | TRBV7-2
TGTGCCAGCAGCTTAAGGGGTAGGGCGCGAGAGACCCAGTACTTC | CASSLRGRARETQYF | . | TRBJ2-5 | few | TRBV7-3
TGTGCCAGCAGCTTTACAGGGTATATAGATACGCAGTATTTT | CASSFTGYIDTQYF | . | TRBJ2-3 | few | TRBV7-2
TGTGCCAGCAGCCCCCAGGGGGCGAGTAACACTGAAGCTTTCTTT | CASSPQGASNTEAFF | TRBD1 | TRBJ1-1 | few | TRBV7-9
TGCGCCAGCTCCATTCGGGGATACAATGAGCAGTTCTTC | CASSIRGYNEQFF | . | TRBJ2-1 | many | TRBV5-1
TGTGCCAGCACCCCAGACAGGGCCCCCTCTGGGGCCAACGTCCTGACTTTC | CASTPDRAPSGANVLTF | TRBD1 | TRBJ2-6 | . | TRBV6-2/TRBV6-3
TGTGCCAGCCATTCCCCCGCGGGGAGGAAGGGTTTGGTCCTGGGGCTAGATACGCAGTATTTT | CASHSPAGRKGLVLGLDTQYF | . | TRBJ2-3 | few | TRBV6-2/TRBV6-3
TGTGCCATCCGACAGTACAATGAGCAGTTCTTC | CAIRQYNEQFF | . | TRBJ2-1 | few | TRBV5-4
TGCGCCAGCAGCCAAGATTTCGAAGGGACCTTGGGAGCTTTCTTT | CASSQDFEGTLGAFF | . | TRBJ1-1 | few | TRBV4-3
TGTGCCAGCATGCGGGGGCGCGATCGCTACACCTTC | CASMRGRDRYTF | . | TRBJ1-2 | few | TRBV12-3/TRBV12-4
TGTGCCAGCACCACTAGCGGGGGGACTAAGGATGAGCAGTTCTTC | CASTTSGGTKDEQFF | TRBD2 | TRBJ2-1 | . | TRBV5-6
TGCGCCAGCAGCGTCGGACAGGGTCCAGATACGCAGTATTTT | CASSVGQGPDTQYF | TRBD1 | TRBJ2-3 | many | TRBV5-1
TGTGCCAGCATCCGGACAGGGTGGGACAATCAGCCCCAGCATTTT | CASIRTGWDNQPQHF | TRBD1 | TRBJ1-5 | . | TRBV6-1
TGCGCCAGCAGCTTGGGTAGTAGCGGGGAGTACACCGGGGAGCTGTTTTTT | CASSLGSSGEYTGELFF | TRBD2 | TRBJ2-2 | few | TRBV5-1
TGTGCCAGTCGTCTGGGGGGAAACAATGAGCAGTTCTTC | CASRLGGNNEQFF | . | TRBJ2-1 | few | TRBV19
TGTGCCAGCAGGGATTGGAGTTTGGATACGCAGTATTTT | CASRDWSLDTQYF | . | TRBJ2-3 | many | TRBV6-2/TRBV6-3
TGTGCCAGCAGCCATTTCCAAGAGACCCAGTACTTC | CASSHFQETQYF | . | TRBJ2-5 | few | TRBV13
TGTGCCAGCAGGGCGGCCGGGGAGCTGTTTTTT | CASRAAGELFF | . | TRBJ2-2 | few | TRBV7-9
TGTGCCAGCATCTTTCCAGGGGCAACCGGGGAGCTGTTTTTT | CASIFPGATGELFF | . | TRBJ2-2 | . | TRBV5-6
TGTGCCAGCAGTTCGGACGAGAGAGGGACCCAGTACTTC | CASSSDERGTQYF | . | TRBJ2-5 | . | TRBV7-8
TGTGCCAGCAGCCCCGAACTAGCGGGGGGCCCCTACGAGCAGTACTTC | CASSPELAGGPYEQYF | TRBD2 | TRBJ2-7 | few | TRBV13
TGTGCCAGCAGGGGCTTCCAGGGAGGATACGAGCAGTACTTC | CASRGFQGGYEQYF | . | TRBJ2-7 | . | TRBV12-3/TRBV12-4
TGCGCCAGCAGCCAGCGGACAGGAGACTACAATGAGCAGTTCTTC | CASSQRTGDYNEQFF | TRBD1 | TRBJ2-1 | many | TRBV4-1
TGTGCCACCAGCAGAGTGGTCGGCACAGATACGCAGTATTTT | CATSRVVGTDTQYF | . | TRBJ2-3 | . | TRBV15
TGCAGCGCAGGGACCCCTCGCGGCTCTGAAGCTTTCTTT | CSAGTPRGSEAFF | . | TRBJ1-1 | . | TRBV29-1
TGTGCCTGGAGTGTACGTTGGGGTAATGAGCAGTTCTTC | CAWSVRWGNEQFF | . | TRBJ2-1 | many | TRBV30
TGTGCCAGCAGCTTCCAAGACAACACAGATACGCAGTATTTT | CASSFQDNTDTQYF | . | TRBJ2-3 | few | TRBV7-2
TGTGCCAGCAGTGAGAGTCGAGGGGGCACGTATCAGCCCCAGCATTTT | CASSESRGGTYQPQHF | TRBD1 | TRBJ1-5 | . | TRBV2
TGCGCCAGCAGCCAAGAACAGCCCGCCGAAACCGCCCTCACAGATACGCAGTATTTT | CASSQEQPAETALTDTQYF | . | TRBJ2-3 | . | TRBV4-1
TGTGCCAGCAGCTCACTGGGGGATTATTCACCCCTCCACTTT | CASSSLGDYSPLHF | . | TRBJ1-6 | . | TRBV13
TGCGCCAGCAGCTTGGGGGACAGGGGCGGTGAAAAACTGTTTTTT | CASSLGDRGGEKLFF | TRBD1 | TRBJ1-4 | . | TRBV5-1
TGTGCCAGCAGAACTAGTGGAGGGGCAGGGGAGACCCAGTACTTC | CASRTSGGAGETQYF | . | TRBJ2-5 | few | TRBV7-2
TGTGCCAGCAGTGCCGGACAGGGGCCGGGGGAGACCCAGTACTTC | CASSAGQGPGETQYF | TRBD1 | TRBJ2-5 | . | TRBV25-1
TGTGCCAGCAGCAGCACGGGACCCCCCTTATGGGGTTACGAGCAGTACTTC | CASSSTGPPLWGYEQYF | . | TRBJ2-7 | . | TRBV7-2
TGTGCCAGCAGCTTAGTGAGTCTAGCGTTATCCTACGAGCAGTACTTC | CASSLVSLALSYEQYF | . | TRBJ2-7 | . | TRBV7-2
TGCGCCAGCAGCTTCCGACAGGGTAGCATGGAGACCCAGTACTTC | CASSFRQGSMETQYF | TRBD1 | TRBJ2-5 | few | TRBV5-1
TGCGCCAGCAGCCAAGATGTGGGACAGGGGCGTGAGCAGTTCTTC | CASSQDVGQGREQFF | TRBD1 | TRBJ2-1 | few | TRBV4-3
TGCAGTGCTCTGGGGGACGGGGCCAACGTCCTGACTTTC | CSALGDGANVLTF | . | TRBJ2-6 | . | TRBV20-1
TGCAGTGCCAGCGGGGGGTGGACAGATACGCAGTATTTT | CSASGGWTDTQYF | TRBD2 | TRBJ2-3 | few | TRBV20-1
TGTGCCAGCAGTCGAGTGGGTGGACTAGCGGGTGACGCATACGAGCAGTACTTC | CASSRVGGLAGDAYEQYF | TRBD2 | TRBJ2-7 | many | TRBV4-2
TGTGCCAGCAGCTCCTTCGGTCCGGGGTACCACGAGCAGTACTTC | CASSSFGPGYHEQYF | . | TRBJ2-7 | . | TRBV7-2
TGTGCCAGCAGCTTAGAACTAGCGGGGGAGACCCAGTACTTC | CASSLELAGETQYF | TRBD2 | TRBJ2-5 | few | TRBV7-2
TGTGCCAGCAACGGGAGCTCCTATAATTCACCCCTCCACTTT | CASNGSSYNSPLHF | . | TRBJ1-6 | . | TRBV9
TGCGCCAGCAGCCCCACGGGGGGTAGCAATCAGCCCCAGCATTTT | CASSPTGGSNQPQHF | . | TRBJ1-5 | few | TRBV5-1
TGTGCCAGCAACGCGTTTGGCACCGGGGAGCTGTTTTTT | CASNAFGTGELFF | . | TRBJ2-2 | few | TRBV27
TGTGCCAGCAGCTTTCCAGGCAGCCGTGAAAAACTGTTTTTT | CASSFPGSREKLFF | . | TRBJ1-4 | . | TRBV7-9
TGCGCCAGCAGCTCGGGACTCACCTCCACAGATACGCAGTATTTT | CASSSGLTSTDTQYF | . | TRBJ2-3 | many | TRBV5-1
TGTGCCAGCAGTCCCCTCGGGGACACCGGGGAGCTGTTTTTT | CASSPLGDTGELFF | . | TRBJ2-2 | . | TRBV25-1
TGTGCCAGCACGGACGGGTACGAGCAGTACTTC | CASTDGYEQYF | . | TRBJ2-7 | many | TRBV6-2/TRBV6-3
TGTGCCAGTAGGAACCCGGATCCCGGCACTGAAGCTTTCTTT | CASRNPDPGTEAFF | . | TRBJ1-1 | . | TRBV19
TGTGCCAGCAGCTTGGACCGAGCGTGGGAGCAGTACTTC | CASSLDRAWEQYF | . | TRBJ2-7 | few | TRBV5-6
TGTGCCAGCAGGTTTAGGGGGTCCCCATATGGCTACACCTTC | CASRFRGSPYGYTF | . | TRBJ1-2 | . | TRBV7-2
TGCGCCAGCAGCCCGGGGGGAAAATACACTGAAGCTTTCTTT | CASSPGGKYTEAFF | . | TRBJ1-1 | few | TRBV5-1